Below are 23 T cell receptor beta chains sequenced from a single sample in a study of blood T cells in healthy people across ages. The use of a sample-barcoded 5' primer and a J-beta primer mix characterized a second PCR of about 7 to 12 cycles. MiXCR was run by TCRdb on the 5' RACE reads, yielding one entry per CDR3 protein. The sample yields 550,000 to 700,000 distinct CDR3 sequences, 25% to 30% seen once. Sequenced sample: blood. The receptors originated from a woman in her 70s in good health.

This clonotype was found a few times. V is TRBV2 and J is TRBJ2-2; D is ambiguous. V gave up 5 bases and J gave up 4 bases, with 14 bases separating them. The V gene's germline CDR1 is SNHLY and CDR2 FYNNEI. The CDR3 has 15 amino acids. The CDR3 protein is CASSTGTWSTGELFF. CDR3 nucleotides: TGTGCCAGCAGTACCGGAACTTGGTCCACCGGGGAGCTGTTTTTT. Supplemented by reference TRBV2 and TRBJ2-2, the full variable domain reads EPEVTQTPSHQVTQMGQEVILRCVPISNHLYFYWYRQILGQKVEFLVSFYNNEISEKSEIFDDQFSVERPDGSNFTLKIRSTKLEDSAMYFCASSTGTWSTGELFFGEGSRLTVL.

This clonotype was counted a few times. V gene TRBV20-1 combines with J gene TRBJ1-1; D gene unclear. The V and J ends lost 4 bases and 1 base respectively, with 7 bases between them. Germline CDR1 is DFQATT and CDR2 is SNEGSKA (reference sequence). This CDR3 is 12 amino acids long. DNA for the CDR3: TGCAGTGCTAACCGGGCGAACACTGAAGCTTTCTTT. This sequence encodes CSANRANTEAFF.

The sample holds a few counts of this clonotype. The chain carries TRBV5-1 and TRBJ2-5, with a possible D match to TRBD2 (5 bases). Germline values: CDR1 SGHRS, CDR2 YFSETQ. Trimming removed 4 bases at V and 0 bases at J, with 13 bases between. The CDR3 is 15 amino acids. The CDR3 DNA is TGCGCCAGCAGCCAACCCAGCGGTTACCAAGAGACCCAGTACTTC. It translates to CASSQPSGYQETQYF.

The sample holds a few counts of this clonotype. The CDR3 nucleotides are TGTGCCAGCAATGACTGGAAGTTAGGGCAAGAGACCCAGTACTTC. Its protein is CASNDWKLGQETQYF. V is TRBV12-3 or TRBV12-4 and J is TRBJ2-5; no reliable D call. This CDR3 has 15 amino acids. V lost 7 bases to trimming and J lost 2 bases, with 17 bases between them.

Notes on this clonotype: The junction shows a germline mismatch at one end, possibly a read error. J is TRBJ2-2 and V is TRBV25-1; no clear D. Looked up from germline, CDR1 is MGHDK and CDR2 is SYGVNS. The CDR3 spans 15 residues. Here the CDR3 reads CTSSELFRGAGELFF. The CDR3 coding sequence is TGTACCAGCAGTGAATTGTTCAGAGGTGCCGGGGAGCTGTTTTTT. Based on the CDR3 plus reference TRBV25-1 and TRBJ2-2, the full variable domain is EADIYQTPRYLVIGTGKKITLECSQTMGHDKMYWYQQDPGMELHLIHYSYGVNSTEKGDLSSESTVSRIRTEHFPLTLESARPSHTSQYLCTSSELFRGAGELFFGEGSRLTVL.

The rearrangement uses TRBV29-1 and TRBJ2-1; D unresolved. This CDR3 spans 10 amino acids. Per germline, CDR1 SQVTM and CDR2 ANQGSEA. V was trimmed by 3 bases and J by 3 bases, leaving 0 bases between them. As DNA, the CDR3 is TGCAGCGTTGACTACAATGAGCAGTTCTTC. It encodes CSVDYNEQFF.

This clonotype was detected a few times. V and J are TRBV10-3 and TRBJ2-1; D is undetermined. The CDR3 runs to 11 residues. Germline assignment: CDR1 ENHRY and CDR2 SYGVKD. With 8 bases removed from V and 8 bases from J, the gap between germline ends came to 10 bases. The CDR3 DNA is TGTGCCATCGGGGTCAGTCATGAGCAGTTCTTC. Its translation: CAIGVSHEQFF.

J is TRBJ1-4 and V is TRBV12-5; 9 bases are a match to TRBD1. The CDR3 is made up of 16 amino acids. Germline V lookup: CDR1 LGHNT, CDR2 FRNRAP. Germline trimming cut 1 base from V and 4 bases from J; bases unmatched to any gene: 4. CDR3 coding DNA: TGTGCTAGTGGTTTGGACAGGGGGCCCCTTAATGAAAAACTGTTTTTT. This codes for CASGLDRGPLNEKLFF.

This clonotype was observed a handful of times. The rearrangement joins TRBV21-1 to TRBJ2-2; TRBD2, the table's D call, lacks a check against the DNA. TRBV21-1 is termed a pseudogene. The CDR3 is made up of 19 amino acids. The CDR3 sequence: CASSKGPHTSGTNTGELFF. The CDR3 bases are TGTGCCAGCAGCAAAGGGCCCCATACTAGCGGGACGAACACCGGGGAGCTGTTTTTT.

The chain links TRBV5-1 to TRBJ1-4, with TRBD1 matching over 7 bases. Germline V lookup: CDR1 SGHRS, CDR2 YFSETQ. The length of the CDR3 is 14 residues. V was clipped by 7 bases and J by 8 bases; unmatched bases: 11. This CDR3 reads CASSQGQTKEKLFF. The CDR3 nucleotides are TGCGCCAGCTCCCAGGGACAGACAAAGGAAAAACTGTTTTTT.

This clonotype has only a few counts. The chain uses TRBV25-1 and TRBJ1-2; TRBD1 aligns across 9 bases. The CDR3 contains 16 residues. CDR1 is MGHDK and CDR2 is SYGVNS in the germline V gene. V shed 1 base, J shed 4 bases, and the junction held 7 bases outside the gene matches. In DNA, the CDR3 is TGTGCCAGCAGTGAATTGGGACAGGGTAGGGGCTATGGCTACACCTTC. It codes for CASSELGQGRGYGYTF.

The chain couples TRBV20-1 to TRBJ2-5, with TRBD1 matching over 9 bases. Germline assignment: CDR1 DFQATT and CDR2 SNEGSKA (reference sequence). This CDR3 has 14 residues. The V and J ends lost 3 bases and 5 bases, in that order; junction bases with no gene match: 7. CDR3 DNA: TGCAGTGCTAGGGGGACAGGGTCGGGGGAGACCCAGTACTTC. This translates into CSARGTGSGETQYF.

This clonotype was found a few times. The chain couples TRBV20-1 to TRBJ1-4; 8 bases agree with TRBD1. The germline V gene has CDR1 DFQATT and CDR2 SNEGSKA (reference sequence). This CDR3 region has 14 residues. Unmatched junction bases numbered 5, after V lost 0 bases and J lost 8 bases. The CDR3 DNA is TGCAGTGCTAGAGATCCCAGGGGGCGAGAAAAACTGTTTTTT. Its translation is CSARDPRGREKLFF.

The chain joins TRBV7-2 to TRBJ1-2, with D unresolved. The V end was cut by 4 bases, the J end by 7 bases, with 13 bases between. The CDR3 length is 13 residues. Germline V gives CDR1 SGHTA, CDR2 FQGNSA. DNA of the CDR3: TGTGCCAGCAGCTCACAAAGCGGAGGTGGCTACACCTTC. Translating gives CASSSQSGGGYTF.

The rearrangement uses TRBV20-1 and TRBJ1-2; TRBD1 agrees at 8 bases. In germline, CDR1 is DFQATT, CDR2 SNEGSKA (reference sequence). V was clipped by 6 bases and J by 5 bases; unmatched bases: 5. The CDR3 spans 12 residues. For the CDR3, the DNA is TGCAGTGCGTCGGGACAGGCTTATGGCTACACCTTC. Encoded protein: CSASGQAYGYTF.

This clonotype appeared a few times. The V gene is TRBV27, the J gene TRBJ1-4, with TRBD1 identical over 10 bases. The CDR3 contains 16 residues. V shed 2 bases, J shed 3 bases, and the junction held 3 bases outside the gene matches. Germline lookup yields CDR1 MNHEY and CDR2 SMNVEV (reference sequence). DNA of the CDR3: TGTGCCAGCAGTTTAATGGGGACAGGGGCTAATGAAAAACTGTTTTTT. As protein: CASSLMGTGANEKLFF.

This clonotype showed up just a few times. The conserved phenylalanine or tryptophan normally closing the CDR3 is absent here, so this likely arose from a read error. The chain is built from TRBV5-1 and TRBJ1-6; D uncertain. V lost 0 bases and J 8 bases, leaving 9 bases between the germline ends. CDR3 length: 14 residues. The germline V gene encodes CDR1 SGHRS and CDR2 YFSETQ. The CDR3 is CASSLEQIYSPLHL. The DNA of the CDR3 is TGCGCCAGCAGCTTGGAACAGATTTATTCACCCCTCCACCTT.

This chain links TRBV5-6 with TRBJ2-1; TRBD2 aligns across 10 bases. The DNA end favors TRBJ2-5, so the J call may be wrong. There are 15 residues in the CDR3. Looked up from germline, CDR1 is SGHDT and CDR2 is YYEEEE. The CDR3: CASSLKRGGGETQYF. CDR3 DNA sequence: TGTGCCAGCAGCTTGAAGCGGGGGGGCGGTGAGACCCAGTACTTC.

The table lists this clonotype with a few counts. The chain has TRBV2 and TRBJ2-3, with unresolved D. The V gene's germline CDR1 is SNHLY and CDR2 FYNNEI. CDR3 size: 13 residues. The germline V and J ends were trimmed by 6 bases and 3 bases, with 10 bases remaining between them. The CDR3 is CASRADGTDTQYF. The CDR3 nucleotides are TGTGCCAGCAGAGCAGACGGAACAGATACGCAGTATTTT.

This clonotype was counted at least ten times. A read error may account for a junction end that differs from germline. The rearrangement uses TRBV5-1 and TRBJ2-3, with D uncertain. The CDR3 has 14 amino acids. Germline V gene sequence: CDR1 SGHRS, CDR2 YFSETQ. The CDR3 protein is CASSLSGSTDTQYF. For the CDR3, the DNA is TGTGCCAGCAGCTTAAGTGGTAGCACAGATACGCAGTATTTT. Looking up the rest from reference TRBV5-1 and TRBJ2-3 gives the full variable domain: KAGVTQTPRYLIKTRGQQVTLSCSPISGHRSVSWYQQTPGQGLQFLFEYFSETQRNKGNFPGRFSGRQFSNSRSEMNVSTLELGDSALYLCASSLSGSTDTQYFGPGTRLTVL.

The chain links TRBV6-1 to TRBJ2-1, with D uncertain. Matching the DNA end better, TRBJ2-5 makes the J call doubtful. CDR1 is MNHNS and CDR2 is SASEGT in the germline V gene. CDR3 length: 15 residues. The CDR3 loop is CASSESSTPRETQYF. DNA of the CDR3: TGTGCCAGCAGTGAATCCTCAACACCTCGGGAGACCCAGTACTTC.

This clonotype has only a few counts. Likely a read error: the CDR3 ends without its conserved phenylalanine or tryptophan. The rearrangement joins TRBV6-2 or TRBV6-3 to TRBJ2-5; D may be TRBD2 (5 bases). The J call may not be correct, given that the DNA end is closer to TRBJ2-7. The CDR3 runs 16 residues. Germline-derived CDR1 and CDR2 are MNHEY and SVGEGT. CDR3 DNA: TGTGCCAGCAGCCCACGCAGATTACTAGTGATGTACGAGCAGTACCTC. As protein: CASSPRRLLVMYEQYL.

CDR3 nucleotide sequence: TGCGCCAGCAGACTTGACAGGGGCACTGAAGCTTTCTTT. It codes for CASRLDRGTEAFF. The chain has TRBV5-1 and TRBJ1-1; TRBD1 aligns across 8 bases. The CDR3 covers 13 residues. Per the germline V gene, CDR1 is SGHRS and CDR2 is YFSETQ. V shed 5 bases, J shed 4 bases, and the junction held 4 bases outside the gene matches.